These 10 T cell receptor beta chains originate from one sample sequenced in a study of TIL therapy for anti-PD-1-resistant metastatic lung cancer. Time point specified: pre-treatment sample, taken before nivolumab and TIL therapy. The immunoSEQ assay was v3. The table came from immunoSEQ multiplex PCR; TCRdb's copy has only in-frame clones and leaves some out. The profile shows roughly 60,000 clones, around four fifths of them singletons. This material consisted of blood, taken at baseline. The receptors come from a person aged 25-79 years with non-small cell lung cancer.

V is TRBV6-5 and J is TRBJ1-5; TRBD1 matches 7 bases. The CDR3 is made up of 14 amino acids. CDR1 and CDR2 from the germline V gene are MNHEY and SVGAGI. After removal of 5 bases from V and 3 bases from J, the junction contained 4 bases not matched to a gene. The CDR3 DNA reads TGTGCCAGCAGTCCGGGACAGAACAATCAGCCCCAGCATTTT. Its translation is CASSPGQNNQPQHF.

V and J are TRBV6-5 and TRBJ2-3; 8 bases line up with TRBD2. The trim removed 0 bases at V and 5 bases at J, leaving 7 bases unmatched. Germline V gives CDR1 MNHEY, CDR2 SVGAGI. This CDR3 has 16 amino acids. The CDR3 region is CASSYSGGRSVDTQYF. The DNA of the CDR3 is TGTGCCAGCAGTTACTCTGGCGGGAGGTCGGTAGATACGCAGTATTTT.

This chain joins TRBV7-2 and TRBJ2-5; TRBD2 might be the D (5 bases). This CDR3 comprises 14 residues. V was pared by 5 bases and J by 4 bases, with 14 bases between. CDR1 is SGHTA and CDR2 is FQGNSA in the germline V gene. This CDR3 is CASSPGGPTETQYF. The CDR3 DNA follows: TGTGCCAGCAGCCCGGGCGGGCCGACAGAGACCCAGTACTTC. Based on the CDR3 plus reference TRBV7-2 and TRBJ2-5, the full variable domain is GAGVSQSPSNKVTEKGKDVELRCDPISGHTALYWYRQSLGQGLEFLIYFQGNSAPDKSGLPSDRFSAERTGGSVSTLTIQRTQQEDSAVYLCASSPGGPTETQYFGPGTRLLVL.

The genes are TRBV6-5 and TRBJ2-7, with 9 bases identical to TRBD1. Germline CDR1 reads MNHEY; CDR2 reads SVGAGI. V shed 10 bases, J shed 1 base, and the junction held 2 bases outside the gene matches. This CDR3 has 12 residues. This CDR3 is CATGTGSYEQYF. The CDR3 DNA sequence: TGTGCCACCGGGACAGGGTCCTACGAGCAGTACTTC.

This chain uses TRBV9 with TRBJ1-6; D is ambiguous. V lost 0 bases, J lost 8 bases, and 6 bases lay in between. The germline gives CDR1 SGDLS, CDR2 YYNGEE. The CDR3 is 13 amino acids. The CDR3 DNA is TGTGCCAGCAGCGTAGGGCGGGATTCACCCCTCCACTTT. Amino acid sequence: CASSVGRDSPLHF.

The chain employs TRBV18 and TRBJ2-3; TRBD2 aligns across 11 bases. In germline, CDR1 is KGHSH, CDR2 LQKENI. V lost 3 bases, J lost 2 bases, and 10 bases stayed unmatched. CDR3 length: 18 amino acids. The CDR3 region is CASSPVPSGGSYTDTQYF. DNA of the CDR3: TGTGCCAGCTCACCGGTGCCTAGCGGGGGGTCTTACACAGATACGCAGTATTTT.

The count of this clone is one. The CDR3 loop reads CASSQDHRRGGADTQYF. The CDR3 DNA sequence: TGCGCCAGCAGCCAAGATCACCGGCGGGGGGGGGCAGATACGCAGTATTTT. The gene calls are TRBV4-3 and TRBJ2-3; TRBD2 matches at 9 bases. Germline trimming cut 0 bases from V and 4 bases from J; bases unmatched to any gene: 8. Germline assignment: CDR1 LGHNA and CDR2 YSLEER. CDR3 length: 17 residues.

The CDR3, as DNA: TGTGCCTGGGGACAAGAGACCCAGTACTTC. Its translation is CAWGQETQYF. The chain combines TRBV30 with TRBJ2-5; D gene ambiguous. The CDR3 runs 10 residues. The V and J ends lost 5 bases and 2 bases respectively, with 3 bases between them. Per germline, CDR1 GTSNPN and CDR2 SVGIG (reference sequence).

The gene calls are TRBV28 and TRBJ1-2; 8 bases line up with TRBD1. Germline lookup yields CDR1 MDHEN and CDR2 SYDVKM. The CDR3 length is 15 residues. Trimming at V came to 3 bases and at J to 5 bases, leaving 8 bases not matched to a gene. The CDR3 loop reads CASSLVDRVLYGYTF. The CDR3 nucleotides are TGTGCCAGCAGTTTGGTGGACAGGGTTTTGTATGGCTACACCTTC.

The chain joins TRBV4-1 to TRBJ1-4; D is undetermined. The CDR3 length is 18 residues. V gave up 3 bases and J gave up 5 bases, with 22 bases separating them. Germline loops: CDR1 MGHRA, CDR2 YSYEKL. The CDR3 region is CASSHLPPQLLLNEKLFF. CDR3 DNA sequence: TGCGCCAGCAGCCATTTGCCCCCTCAACTCCTATTGAATGAAAAACTGTTTTTT.